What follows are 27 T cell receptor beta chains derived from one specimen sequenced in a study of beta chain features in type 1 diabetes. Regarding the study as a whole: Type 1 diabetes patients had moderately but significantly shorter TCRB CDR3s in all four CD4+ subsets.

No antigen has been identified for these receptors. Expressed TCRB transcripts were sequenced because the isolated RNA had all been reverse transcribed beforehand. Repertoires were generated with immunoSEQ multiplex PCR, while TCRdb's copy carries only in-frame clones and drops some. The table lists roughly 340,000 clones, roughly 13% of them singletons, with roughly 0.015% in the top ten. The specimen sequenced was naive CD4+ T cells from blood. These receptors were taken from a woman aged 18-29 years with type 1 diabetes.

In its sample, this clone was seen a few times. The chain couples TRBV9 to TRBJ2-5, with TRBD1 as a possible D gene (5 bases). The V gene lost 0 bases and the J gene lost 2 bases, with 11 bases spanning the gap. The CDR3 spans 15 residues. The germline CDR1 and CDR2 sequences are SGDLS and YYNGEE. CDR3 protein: CASSVDGALQETQYF. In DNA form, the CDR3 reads TGTGCCAGCAGCGTAGATGGGGCCTTACAAGAGACCCAGTACTTC.

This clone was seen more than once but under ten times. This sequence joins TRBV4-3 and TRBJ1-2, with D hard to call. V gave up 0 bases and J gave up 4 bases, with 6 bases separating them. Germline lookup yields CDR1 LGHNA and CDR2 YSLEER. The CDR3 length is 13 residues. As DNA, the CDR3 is TGCGCCAGCAGCCAAGATCCCCTCTATGGCTACACCTTC. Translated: CASSQDPLYGYTF.

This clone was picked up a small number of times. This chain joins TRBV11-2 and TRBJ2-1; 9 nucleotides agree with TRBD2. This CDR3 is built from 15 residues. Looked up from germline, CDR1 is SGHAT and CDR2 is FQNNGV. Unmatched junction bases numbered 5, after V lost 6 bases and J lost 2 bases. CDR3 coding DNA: TGTGCCAGCAGACCCCTAGCGGGAACCTACAATGAGCAGTTCTTC. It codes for CASRPLAGTYNEQFF.

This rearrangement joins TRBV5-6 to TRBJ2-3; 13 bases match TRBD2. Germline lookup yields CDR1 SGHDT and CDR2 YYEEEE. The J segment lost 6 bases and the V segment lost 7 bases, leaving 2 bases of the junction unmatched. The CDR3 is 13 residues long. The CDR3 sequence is CASRTSGSDTQYF. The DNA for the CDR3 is TGTGCCAGCCGGACTAGCGGGAGCGATACGCAGTATTTT.

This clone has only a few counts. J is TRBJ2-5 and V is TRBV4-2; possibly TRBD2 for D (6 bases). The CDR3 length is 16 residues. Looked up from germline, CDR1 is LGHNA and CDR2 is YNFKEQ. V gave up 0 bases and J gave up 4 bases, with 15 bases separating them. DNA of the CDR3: TGTGCCAGCAGCCAAGATTCGAGCGCGGGGAGAGAGACCCAGTACTTC. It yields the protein CASSQDSSAGRETQYF.

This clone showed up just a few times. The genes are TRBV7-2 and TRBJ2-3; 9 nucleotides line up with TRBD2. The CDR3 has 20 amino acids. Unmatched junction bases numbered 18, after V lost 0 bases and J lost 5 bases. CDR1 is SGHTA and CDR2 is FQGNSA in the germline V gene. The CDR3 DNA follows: TGTGCCAGCAGCTTAGCGGGGGTGGATAGCGGGAGTGGGTCGGTAGATACGCAGTATTTT. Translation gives CASSLAGVDSGSGSVDTQYF.

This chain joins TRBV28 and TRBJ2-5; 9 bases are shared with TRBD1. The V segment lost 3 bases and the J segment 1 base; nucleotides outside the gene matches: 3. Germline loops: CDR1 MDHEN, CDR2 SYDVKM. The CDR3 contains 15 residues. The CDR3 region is CASSFYRGLQETQYF. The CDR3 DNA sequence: TGTGCCAGCAGTTTCTACAGGGGGCTCCAAGAGACCCAGTACTTC.

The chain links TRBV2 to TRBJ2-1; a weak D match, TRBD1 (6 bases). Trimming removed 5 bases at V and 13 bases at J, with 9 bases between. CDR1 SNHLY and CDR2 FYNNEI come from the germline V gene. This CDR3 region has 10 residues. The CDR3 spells CASSPGHQFF. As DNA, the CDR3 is TGTGCCAGCAGTCCGGGACATCAGTTCTTC.

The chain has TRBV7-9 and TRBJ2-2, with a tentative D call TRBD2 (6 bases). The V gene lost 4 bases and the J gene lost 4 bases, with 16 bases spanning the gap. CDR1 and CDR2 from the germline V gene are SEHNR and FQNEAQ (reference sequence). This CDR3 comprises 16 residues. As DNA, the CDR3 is TGTGCCAGCAGCTCTCCTCCGGGAGCTAGCACCGGGGAGCTGTTTTTT. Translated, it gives CASSSPPGASTGELFF.

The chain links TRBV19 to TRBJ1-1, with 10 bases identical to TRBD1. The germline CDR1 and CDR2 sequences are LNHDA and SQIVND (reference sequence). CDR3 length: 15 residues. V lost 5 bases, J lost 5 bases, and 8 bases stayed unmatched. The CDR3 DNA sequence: TGTGCCAGTAGTCAAACGGGACAGGGGTGGACTGAAGCTTTCTTT. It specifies CASSQTGQGWTEAFF. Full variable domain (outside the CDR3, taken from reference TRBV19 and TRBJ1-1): DGGITQSPKYLFRKEGQNVTLSCEQNLNHDAMYWYRQDPGQGLRLIYYSQIVNDFQKGDIAEGYSVSREKKESFPLTVTSAQKNPTAFYLCASSQTGQGWTEAFFGQGTRLTVV.

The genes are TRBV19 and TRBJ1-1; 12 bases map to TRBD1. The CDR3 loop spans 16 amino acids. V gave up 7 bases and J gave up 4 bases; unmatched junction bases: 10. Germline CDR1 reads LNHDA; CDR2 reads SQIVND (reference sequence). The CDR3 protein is CASIGGTGGKATEAFF. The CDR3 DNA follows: TGTGCCAGTATAGGGGGGACAGGGGGCAAGGCCACTGAAGCTTTCTTT.

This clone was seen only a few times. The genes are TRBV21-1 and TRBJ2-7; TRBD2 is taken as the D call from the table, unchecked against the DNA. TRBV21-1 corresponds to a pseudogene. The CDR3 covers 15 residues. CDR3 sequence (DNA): TGTGCCAGCATTCCTAGCGAGCCGCCATCCTACGAGCAGTACTTC. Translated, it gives CASIPSEPPSYEQYF.

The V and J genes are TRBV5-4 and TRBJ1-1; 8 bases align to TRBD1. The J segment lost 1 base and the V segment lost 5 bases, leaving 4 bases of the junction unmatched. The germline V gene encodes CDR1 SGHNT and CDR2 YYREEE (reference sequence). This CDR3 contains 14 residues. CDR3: CASRQGQANTEAFF. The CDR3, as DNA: TGTGCCAGCAGACAGGGACAGGCGAACACTGAAGCTTTCTTT.

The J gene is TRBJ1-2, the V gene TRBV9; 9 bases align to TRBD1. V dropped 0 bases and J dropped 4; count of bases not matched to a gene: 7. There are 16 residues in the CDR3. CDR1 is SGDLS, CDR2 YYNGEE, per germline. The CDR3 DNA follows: TGTGCCAGCAGCGTAGCGGGGACAGGGATGGGCTATGGCTACACCTTC. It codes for CASSVAGTGMGYGYTF.

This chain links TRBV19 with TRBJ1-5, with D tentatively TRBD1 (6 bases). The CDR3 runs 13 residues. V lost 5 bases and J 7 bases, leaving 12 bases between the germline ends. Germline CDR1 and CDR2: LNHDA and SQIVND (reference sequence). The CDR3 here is CASSGTTRQPQHF. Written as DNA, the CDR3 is TGTGCCAGTAGTGGGACAACGCGGCAGCCCCAGCATTTT.

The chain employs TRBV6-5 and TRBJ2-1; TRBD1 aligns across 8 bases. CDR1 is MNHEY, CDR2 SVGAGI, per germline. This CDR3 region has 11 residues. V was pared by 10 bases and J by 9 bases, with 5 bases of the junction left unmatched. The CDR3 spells CAIGQGGEQFF. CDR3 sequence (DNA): TGTGCCATCGGACAGGGCGGTGAGCAGTTCTTC.

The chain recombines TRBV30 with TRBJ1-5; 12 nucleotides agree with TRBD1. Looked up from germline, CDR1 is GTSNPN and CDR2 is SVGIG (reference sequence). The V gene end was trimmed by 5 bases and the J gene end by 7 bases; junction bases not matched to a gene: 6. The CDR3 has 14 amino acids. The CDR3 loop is CAWHTGTGGQPQHF. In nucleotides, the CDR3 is TGTGCCTGGCACACCGGGACAGGGGGCCAGCCCCAGCATTTT.

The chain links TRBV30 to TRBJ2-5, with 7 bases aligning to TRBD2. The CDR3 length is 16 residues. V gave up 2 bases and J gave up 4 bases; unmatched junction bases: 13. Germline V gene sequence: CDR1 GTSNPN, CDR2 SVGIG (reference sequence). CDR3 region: CAWSPRWAGEGETQYF. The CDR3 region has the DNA TGTGCCTGGAGTCCCCGGTGGGCGGGAGAGGGAGAGACCCAGTACTTC.

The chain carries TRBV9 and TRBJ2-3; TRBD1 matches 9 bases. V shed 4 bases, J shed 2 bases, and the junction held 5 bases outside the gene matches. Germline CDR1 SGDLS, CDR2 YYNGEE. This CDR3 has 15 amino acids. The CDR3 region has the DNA TGTGCCAGCAGCCCCCGGGACAGGGCCACAGATACGCAGTATTTT. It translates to CASSPRDRATDTQYF.

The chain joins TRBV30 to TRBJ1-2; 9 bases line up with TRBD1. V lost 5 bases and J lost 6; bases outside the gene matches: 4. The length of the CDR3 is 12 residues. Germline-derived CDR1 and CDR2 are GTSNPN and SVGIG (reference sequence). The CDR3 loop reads CAWAGTGNGYTF. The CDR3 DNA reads TGTGCCTGGGCCGGGACAGGGAATGGCTACACCTTC.

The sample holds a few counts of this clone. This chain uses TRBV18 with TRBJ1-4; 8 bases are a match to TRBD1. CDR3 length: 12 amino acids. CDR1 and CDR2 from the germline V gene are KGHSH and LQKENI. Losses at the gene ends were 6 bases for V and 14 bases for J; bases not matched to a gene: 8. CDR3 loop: CASSPDREGLFF. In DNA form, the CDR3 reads TGTGCCAGCTCCCCGGACAGGGAAGGTCTGTTTTTT.

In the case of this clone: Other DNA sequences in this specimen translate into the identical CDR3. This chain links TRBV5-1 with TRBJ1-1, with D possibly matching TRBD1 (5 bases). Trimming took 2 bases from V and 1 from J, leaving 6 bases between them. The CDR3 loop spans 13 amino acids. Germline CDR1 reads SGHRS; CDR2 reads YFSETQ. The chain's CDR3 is CASSFDRNTEAFF. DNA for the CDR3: TGCGCCAGCAGCTTCGACAGGAACACTGAAGCTTTCTTT.

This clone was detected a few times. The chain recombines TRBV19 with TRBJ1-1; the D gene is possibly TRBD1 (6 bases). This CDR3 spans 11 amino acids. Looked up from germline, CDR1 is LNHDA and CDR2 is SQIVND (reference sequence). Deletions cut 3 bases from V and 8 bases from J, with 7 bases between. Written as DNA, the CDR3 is TGTGCCAGTAGTATGAGGGGGGAAGCTTTCTTT. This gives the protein CASSMRGEAFF.

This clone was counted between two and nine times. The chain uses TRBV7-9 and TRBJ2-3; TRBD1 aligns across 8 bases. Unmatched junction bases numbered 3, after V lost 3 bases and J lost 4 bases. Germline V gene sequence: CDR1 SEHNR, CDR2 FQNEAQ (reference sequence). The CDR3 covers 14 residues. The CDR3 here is CASSFGQGADTQYF. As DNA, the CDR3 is TGTGCCAGCAGCTTCGGACAGGGCGCAGATACGCAGTATTTT. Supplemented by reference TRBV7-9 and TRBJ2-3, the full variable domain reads DTGVSQNPRHKITKRGQNVTFRCDPISEHNRLYWYRQTLGQGPEFLTYFQNEAQLEKSRLLSDRFSAERPKGSFSTLEIQRTEQGDSAMYLCASSFGQGADTQYFGPGTRLTVL.

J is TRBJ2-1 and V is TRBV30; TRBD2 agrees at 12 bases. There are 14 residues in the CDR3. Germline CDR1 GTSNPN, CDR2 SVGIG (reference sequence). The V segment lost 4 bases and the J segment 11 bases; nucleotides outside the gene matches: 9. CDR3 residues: CAWMTSGSTMKQFF. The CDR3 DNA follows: TGTGCCTGGATGACTAGCGGGAGTACAATGAAGCAGTTCTTC.

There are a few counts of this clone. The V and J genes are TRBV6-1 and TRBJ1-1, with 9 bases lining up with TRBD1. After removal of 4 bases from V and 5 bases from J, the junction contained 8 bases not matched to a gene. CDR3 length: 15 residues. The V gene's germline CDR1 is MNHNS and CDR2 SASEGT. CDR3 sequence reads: CASSGDRVIKTEAFF. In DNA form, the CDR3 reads TGTGCCAGCAGTGGGGACAGGGTCATAAAGACTGAAGCTTTCTTT.

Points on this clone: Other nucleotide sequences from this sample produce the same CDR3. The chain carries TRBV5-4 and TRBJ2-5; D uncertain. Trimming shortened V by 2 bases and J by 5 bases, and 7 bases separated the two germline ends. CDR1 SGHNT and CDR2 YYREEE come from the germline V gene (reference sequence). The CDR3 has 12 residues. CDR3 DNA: TGTGCCAGCAGCTTATTACAGGAGACCCAGTACTTC. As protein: CASSLLQETQYF.